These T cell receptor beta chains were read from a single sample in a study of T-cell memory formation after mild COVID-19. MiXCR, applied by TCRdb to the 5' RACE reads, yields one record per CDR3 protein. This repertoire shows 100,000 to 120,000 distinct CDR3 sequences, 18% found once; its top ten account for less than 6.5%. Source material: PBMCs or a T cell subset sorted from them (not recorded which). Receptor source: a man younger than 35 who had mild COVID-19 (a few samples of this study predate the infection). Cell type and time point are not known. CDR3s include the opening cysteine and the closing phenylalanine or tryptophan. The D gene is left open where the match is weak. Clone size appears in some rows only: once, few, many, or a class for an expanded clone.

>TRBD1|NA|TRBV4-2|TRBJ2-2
CASSQVVGTGPTGELFF
TGTGCCAGCAGCCAAGTTGTTGGGACAGGGCCAACCGGGGAGCTGTTTTTT
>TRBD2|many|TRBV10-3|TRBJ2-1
CAISDLAGDGNEQFF
TGTGCCATCAGTGACCTAGCGGGGGACGGCAATGAGCAGTTCTTC
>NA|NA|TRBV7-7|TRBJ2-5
CASSLEGRGETQYF
TGTGCTAGCAGCTTAGAGGGTAGGGGAGAGACCCAGTACTTC
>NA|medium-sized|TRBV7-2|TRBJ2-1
CASSSNSYNEQFF
TGTGCCAGCAGCTCCAACTCCTACAATGAGCAGTTCTTC
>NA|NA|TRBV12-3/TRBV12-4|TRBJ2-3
CASSARSGPDTQYF
TGTGCCAGCAGCGCCAGGTCCGGGCCAGATACGCAGTATTTT
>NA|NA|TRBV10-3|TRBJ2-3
CAIRTSPDTQYF
TGTGCCATCAGGACGAGTCCAGATACGCAGTATTTT
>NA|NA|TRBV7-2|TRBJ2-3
CASSLATTDTQYF
TGTGCCAGCAGCCTAGCGACCACAGATACGCAGTATTTT
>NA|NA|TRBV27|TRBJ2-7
CASSSPGQSASYEQYF
TGTGCCAGCAGTTCGCCGGGACAATCCGCCTCCTACGAGCAGTACTTC
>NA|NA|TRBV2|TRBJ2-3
CASSYPGDTQYF
TGTGCCAGCAGCTACCCGGGAGATACGCAGTATTTT
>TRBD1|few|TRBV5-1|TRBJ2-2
CASSPLTGVNTGELFF
TGCGCCAGCAGCCCGCTGACAGGGGTCAACACCGGGGAGCTGTTTTTT
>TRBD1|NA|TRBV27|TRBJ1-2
CASKRGLVGVGGYTF
TGTGCCAGCAAGAGGGGGCTCGTTGGGGTGGGTGGCTACACCTTC
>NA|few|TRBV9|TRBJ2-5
CASSDRHSFQETQYF
TGTGCCAGCAGCGACCGACACTCCTTCCAAGAGACCCAGTACTTC
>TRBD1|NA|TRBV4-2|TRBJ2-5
CASSQGTGVETQYF
TGTGCCAGCAGCCAAGGTACAGGGGTAGAGACCCAGTACTTC
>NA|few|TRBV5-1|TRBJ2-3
CASSADTRSTDTQYF
TGCGCCAGCAGCGCTGACACCCGTAGCACAGATACGCAGTATTTT
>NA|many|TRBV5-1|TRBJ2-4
CASSSGTAKNIQYF
TGCGCCAGCAGCTCCGGGACAGCCAAAAACATTCAGTACTTC
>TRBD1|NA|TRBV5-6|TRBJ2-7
CASSPQGQGEYEQYF
TGTGCCAGCAGCCCCCAAGGACAGGGGGAGTACGAGCAGTACTTC
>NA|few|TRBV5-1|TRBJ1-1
CASSLGSDTEAFF
TGCGCCAGCAGCTTGGGGTCGGACACTGAAGCTTTCTTT
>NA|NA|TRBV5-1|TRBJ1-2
CASRFAYRTRYGYTF
TGCGCCAGTAGATTCGCTTACAGGACGCGCTATGGCTACACCTTC
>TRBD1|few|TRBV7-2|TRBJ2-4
CASSWDRVSNIQYF
TGTGCCAGCAGTTGGGACAGGGTTTCGAACATTCAGTACTTC
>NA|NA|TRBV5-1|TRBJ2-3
CASSLEGTSTDTQYF
TGCGCCAGCAGCTTGGAAGGGACTAGCACAGATACGCAGTATTTT
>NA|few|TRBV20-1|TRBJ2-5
CSAPGTPQETQYF
TGCAGTGCCCCCGGGACACCCCAAGAGACCCAGTACTTC
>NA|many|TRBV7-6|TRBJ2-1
CASSLAMGTEQFF
TGTGCCAGCAGCTTAGCGATGGGGACTGAGCAGTTCTTC
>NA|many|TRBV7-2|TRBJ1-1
CASSSDGAFF
TGTGCCAGCAGCTCCGACGGAGCTTTCTTT
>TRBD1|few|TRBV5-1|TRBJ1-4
CASSPGQGSEKLFF
TGCGCCAGCAGCCCAGGACAGGGTAGCGAAAAACTGTTTTTT
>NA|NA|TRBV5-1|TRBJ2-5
CASSSGSLQETQYF
TGCGCCAGCAGCTCAGGCAGCCTCCAAGAGACCCAGTACTTC
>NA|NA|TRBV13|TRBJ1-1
CASSSEGGPDTEAFF
TGTGCCAGCAGCTCCGAAGGGGGGCCGGACACTGAAGCTTTCTTT